Listed here are 18 T cell receptor beta chains from one sample, sequenced in a study of cytomegalovirus exposure and HLA in healthy donors. 13 Jbeta primers and 60 Vbeta primers were used for the PCR. Using immunoSEQ multiplex PCR, the repertoire was profiled, and TCRdb retains in-frame clones only, with some absent. The sample lists about 300,000 clones; roughly 89% were seen once. The specimen was PBMCs. The receptors shown here come from a man aged 35-49 years in good health and CMV-seropositive.

The chain uses TRBV4-1 and TRBJ2-3; D is ambiguous. Trimming stripped 2 bases from V and 0 bases from J, with 12 bases between. The germline CDR1 and CDR2 sequences are MGHRA and YSYEKL. This CDR3 has 16 amino acids. The CDR3 DNA is TGCGCCAGCAGCCAAACGGTCCAAGCTAGCACAGATACGCAGTATTTT. Translated, it gives CASSQTVQASTDTQYF.

The V and J genes are TRBV27 and TRBJ2-7; 9 positions match TRBD1. The V segment lost 5 bases and the J segment 4 bases; nucleotides outside the gene matches: 9. This CDR3 contains 15 residues. Germline V gives CDR1 MNHEY, CDR2 SMNVEV (reference sequence). In DNA form, the CDR3 reads TGTGCCAGCAGTCTGACCGGGACAGGGAGATACGAGCAGTACTTC. This sequence encodes CASSLTGTGRYEQYF.

The sample holds one count of this clone. CDR3 amino acids: CASSLFPRLAGTEGIQYF. In DNA form, the CDR3 reads TGTGCCAGCAGTTTATTTCCCCGACTAGCGGGGACGGAGGGCATTCAGTACTTC. The chain couples TRBV27 to TRBJ2-4, with 11 positions matching TRBD2. The CDR3 runs to 18 residues. V was clipped by 1 base and J by 9 bases; unmatched bases: 14. Germline V lookup: CDR1 MNHEY, CDR2 SMNVEV (reference sequence).

The chain joins TRBV28 to TRBJ2-7, with 7 bases fitting TRBD1. CDR1 is MDHEN and CDR2 is SYDVKM in the germline V gene. Trimming took 5 bases from V and 5 from J; bases not matched to a gene: 3. This CDR3 is built from 12 residues. The CDR3 spells CASSTTGDEQYF. The CDR3 region has the DNA TGTGCCAGCAGTACCACAGGGGACGAGCAGTACTTC.

V usage is TRBV7-6 and J usage is TRBJ2-7, with 8 bases that match TRBD2. J gave up 0 bases and V 1 base, and 8 bases lay outside the gene matches. CDR3 size: 17 residues. CDR1 and CDR2 from the germline V gene are SGHVS and FNYEAQ. CDR3 protein: CASSLERAGEPSYEQYF. The CDR3 coding sequence is TGTGCCAGCAGCTTAGAGAGAGCGGGAGAGCCCTCCTACGAGCAGTACTTC.

The CDR3 DNA follows: TGTGCCAGCAGTGTTAGAGGGACAGGGGGCTACGAGCAGTACTTC. Translated, it gives CASSVRGTGGYEQYF. V is TRBV6-1 and J is TRBJ2-5; 11 positions agree with TRBD1. The DNA end is more similar to TRBJ2-7, so the J call may be wrong. The CDR3 totals 15 residues. Germline-derived CDR1 and CDR2 are MNHNS and SASEGT.

The rearrangement joins TRBV5-1 to TRBJ2-5; no clear D. CDR1 is SGHRS and CDR2 is YFSETQ in the germline V gene. V lost 0 bases to trimming and J lost 1 base, with 7 bases between them. The length of the CDR3 is 14 residues. The CDR3 is CASSLGGGQETQYF. In DNA, the CDR3 is TGCGCCAGCAGCTTGGGAGGCGGCCAAGAGACCCAGTACTTC.

This clone was counted only a few times. The rearrangement links TRBV27 to TRBJ2-7, with TRBD2 matching over 7 bases. The germline V gene encodes CDR1 MNHEY and CDR2 SMNVEV (reference sequence). Trimming cost V 4 bases and J 3 bases; bases outside gene matches: 6. The CDR3 is 14 residues long. The DNA for the CDR3 is TGTGCCAGCAGTTCGGCGGGAGAATTCTACGAGCAGTACTTC. Residues: CASSSAGEFYEQYF.

The CDR3 is CASSPKQGTNEKLFF. The CDR3 nucleotides are TGTGCCAGCAGCCCGAAACAGGGAACTAATGAAAAACTGTTTTTT. V and J are TRBV7-9 and TRBJ1-4; TRBD1 might be the D (6 bases). The length of the CDR3 is 15 residues. The germline CDR1 and CDR2 sequences are SEHNR and FQNEAQ (reference sequence). The germline V and J ends were trimmed by 5 bases and 1 base, with 11 bases remaining between them. The whole variable domain, remainder taken from reference TRBV7-9 and TRBJ1-4, is DTGVSQNPRHKITKRGQNVTFRCDPISEHNRLYWYRQTLGQGPEFLTYFQNEAQLEKSRLLSDRFSAERPKGSFSTLEIQRTEQGDSAMYLCASSPKQGTNEKLFFGSGTQLSVL.

The chain is built from TRBV27 and TRBJ2-1; the match to TRBD2 covers 8 bases. With 2 bases clipped from V and 5 bases from J, the junction kept 2 bases outside the gene matches. This CDR3 has 14 amino acids. Germline CDR1 and CDR2: MNHEY and SMNVEV (reference sequence). CDR3 sequence (DNA): TGTGCCAGCAGTTTAGCGGGAGGCCACAATGAGCAGTTCTTC. Its protein is CASSLAGGHNEQFF.

This clone showed up just once. The chain links TRBV2 to TRBJ2-1; D is ambiguous. CDR1 SNHLY and CDR2 FYNNEI come from the germline V gene. Trimming took off 4 bases at V and 0 bases at J, with 7 bases between the two ends. The length of the CDR3 is 14 residues. The CDR3 reads CASSGRFSYNEQFF. The CDR3 DNA reads TGTGCCAGCAGTGGCAGGTTCTCCTACAATGAGCAGTTCTTC.

The V and J genes are TRBV6-1 and TRBJ2-5; D not certain. Looked up from germline, CDR1 is MNHNS and CDR2 is SASEGT. V lost 1 base to trimming and J lost 3 bases, with 9 bases between them. The CDR3 covers 14 residues. Here the CDR3 DNA reads TGTGCCAGCAGTGAAGGGCTCCAAAAAGAGACCCAGTACTTC. This codes for CASSEGLQKETQYF.

The chain joins TRBV2 to TRBJ2-1; the match to TRBD2 covers 12 bases. Germline V lookup: CDR1 SNHLY, CDR2 FYNNEI. V gave up 7 bases and J gave up 15 bases; unmatched junction bases: 10. The CDR3 extends over 13 amino acids. For the CDR3, the DNA is TGTGCCAGCAATCCCAGACTAGCGGGAGCTGTGTTCTTC. It translates to CASNPRLAGAVFF.

This clone was picked up a small number of times. The chain recombines TRBV28 with TRBJ1-5; a possible D gene is TRBD1 (6 bases). Germline assignment: CDR1 MDHEN and CDR2 SYDVKM. This CDR3 comprises 14 residues. V lost 6 bases and J lost 4, with 13 bases in between. CDR3 residues: CASSPRTANQPQHF. The CDR3 DNA reads TGTGCCAGCAGCCCCCGGACAGCTAATCAGCCCCAGCATTTT.

This clone came up once. This chain uses TRBV7-9 with TRBJ2-2; 8 bases line up with TRBD2. The junction had 4 bases not matched to a gene; V was cut back by 4 bases and J by 0 bases. Per germline, CDR1 SEHNR and CDR2 FQNEAQ (reference sequence). The CDR3 sequence is 16 residues long. The CDR3 here is CASSSWREANTGELFF. CDR3 sequence (DNA): TGTGCCAGCAGCTCCTGGCGGGAGGCGAACACCGGGGAGCTGTTTTTT. The entire variable domain, with the rest obtained from reference TRBV7-9 and TRBJ2-2, is as follows: DTGVSQNPRHKITKRGQNVTFRCDPISEHNRLYWYRQTLGQGPEFLTYFQNEAQLEKSRLLSDRFSAERPKGSFSTLEIQRTEQGDSAMYLCASSSWREANTGELFFGEGSRLTVL.

Concerning this clone: Other DNA sequences in this sample translate to the same CDR3. V usage is TRBV30 and J usage is TRBJ2-5; D perhaps matches TRBD1 (6 bases). Germline CDR1 reads GTSNPN; CDR2 reads SVGIG (reference sequence). The V gene lost 2 bases and the J gene lost 4 bases, with 8 bases spanning the gap. The CDR3 covers 12 residues. CDR3 bases: TGTGCCTGGAGTTCCAGGGGAGAGACCCAGTACTTC. Its protein product is CAWSSRGETQYF.

CDR3 DNA sequence: TGCGCCAGCAGCCAACCCCCGGACACTGAAGCTTTCTTT. This encodes CASSQPPDTEAFF. The rearrangement joins TRBV4-3 to TRBJ1-1; D is unresolved. From germline, CDR1 is LGHNA and CDR2 YSLEER. Trimming shortened V by 2 bases and J by 3 bases, and 7 bases separated the two germline ends. The CDR3 length is 13 residues.

The chain uses TRBV5-1 and TRBJ2-2, with D possibly TRBD1 on 5 matching bases. The V gene's germline CDR1 is SGHRS and CDR2 YFSETQ. Trimming removed 0 bases at V and 5 bases at J, with 17 bases between. The CDR3 extends over 17 amino acids. CDR3 sequence (DNA): TGCGCCAGCAGCTTGGGATCCTGGGCAGGGTTGACCGGGGAGCTGTTTTTT. Translating gives CASSLGSWAGLTGELFF.